This TCR beta chain was captured in a study of regulatory dendritic cells for organ transplantation. FACS sorted CD4+ or CD8+ T cells into CD45RA+ naive and CD45RO+ memory. Assay used: immunoSEQ multiplex PCR; TCRdb lists only in-frame clones, some missing. The profile shows 30,000 to 40,000 clones, around nine tenths of them singletons. Study conclusions and caveats: Naive CD4+ and CD8+ repertoires were highly diverse; memory CD8+ was most oligoclonal.

Comments on this clone: Its target is not known.

CDR1 is MDHEN, CDR2 SYDVKM, per germline. This CDR3 is 16 amino acids long. After removal of 7 bases from V and 1 base from J, the junction contained 10 bases not matched to a gene. This clonotype was obtained from a human donor in good health. The sequenced sample consisted of naive CD4+ T cells from blood. Subset noted: CD45RA+ naive T cells. The rearrangement uses TRBV28 and TRBJ1-5; 7 nucleotides agree with TRBD1. Here the CDR3 DNA reads TGTGCCAGCACCTCGCTGGGGACAGCAAGCAATCAGCCCCAGCATTTT. This gives the protein CASTSLGTASNQPQHF.